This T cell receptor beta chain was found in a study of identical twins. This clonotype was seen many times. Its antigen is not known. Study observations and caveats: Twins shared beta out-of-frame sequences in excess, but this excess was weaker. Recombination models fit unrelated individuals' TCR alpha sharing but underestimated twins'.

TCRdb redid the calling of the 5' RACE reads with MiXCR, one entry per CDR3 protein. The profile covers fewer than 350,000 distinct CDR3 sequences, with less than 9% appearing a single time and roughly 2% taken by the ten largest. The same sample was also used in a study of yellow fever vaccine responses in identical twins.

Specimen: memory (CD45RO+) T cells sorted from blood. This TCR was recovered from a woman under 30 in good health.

CDR3 sequence: CASSTQGTGELFF. For the CDR3, the DNA is TGTGCCAGCAGTACACAGGGTACCGGGGAGCTGTTTTTT. V gene TRBV7-9 combines with J gene TRBJ2-2, with D possibly TRBD1 on 6 matching bases. V was trimmed by 6 bases and J by 5 bases, leaving 10 bases between them. This CDR3 is built from 13 residues. Germline CDR1 and CDR2: SEHNR and FQNEAQ (reference sequence).